The 30 T cell receptor beta chains listed next were all sequenced from one sample in a study of shared clonotypes between healthy human individuals. Only in-frame clones appear in the TCRdb table, and some are missing; sequencing was by immunoSEQ multiplex PCR. The table includes more than 90,000 clones, around 67% detected once. The material sequenced was memory CD8+ T cells sorted from blood. The subset denotes: CD45RO+ cells pooled with CCR7-negative TemRA cells. Every receptor here comes from a man aged 30 to 39 in good health.

The chain couples TRBV25-1 to TRBJ2-5; D could derive from TRBD1 or TRBD2 (5 bases each). This CDR3 is built from 17 residues. From germline, CDR1 is MGHDK and CDR2 SYGVNS. Trimming removed 2 bases from V and 3 bases from J, with 19 bases in between. The CDR3 nucleotides read TGTGCCAGCAGTGAAACAGGAGGAGACAGCTCCGAAGAGACCCAGTACTTC. This gives the protein CASSETGGDSSEETQYF.

The chain recombines TRBV2 with TRBJ1-3; no clear D gene. The CDR3 extends over 11 amino acids. Germline CDR1 and CDR2: SNHLY and FYNNEI. The V end was cut by 6 bases, the J end by 7 bases, with 7 bases between. This CDR3 reads CASRSGNTIYF. In nucleotides, the CDR3 is TGTGCCAGCAGATCGGGGAACACCATATATTTT.

This sequence joins TRBV5-1 and TRBJ2-2, with a weak D call TRBD1 (7 bases). V lost 6 bases and J 3 bases, leaving 12 bases between the germline ends. Germline lookup yields CDR1 SGHRS and CDR2 YFSETQ. The CDR3 covers 14 residues. The DNA for the CDR3 is TGCGCCAGCAATCCCAGGGGGGACACCGGGGAGCTGTTTTTT. This encodes CASNPRGDTGELFF.

The V gene is TRBV9, the J gene TRBJ2-1; D uncertain. Between the trimmed V and J ends, which lost 3 bases and 9 bases, there was a span of 7 bases. The CDR3 covers 11 residues. The V gene's germline CDR1 is SGDLS and CDR2 YYNGEE. CDR3 residues: CASSDYGEQFF. CDR3 coding DNA: TGTGCCAGCAGCGATTATGGTGAGCAGTTCTTC.

The rearrangement uses TRBV5-8 and TRBJ1-5; D perhaps matches TRBD1 (5 bases). Germline V gives CDR1 SGHTS, CDR2 YDEGEE. The CDR3 consists of 13 residues. Deletions cut 5 bases from V and 6 bases from J, with 12 bases between. The CDR3: CASRWAGSQPQHF. As DNA, the CDR3 is TGTGCCAGCAGGTGGGCAGGGTCTCAGCCCCAGCATTTT. Supplemented by reference TRBV5-8 and TRBJ1-5, the full variable domain reads EAGVTQSPTHLIKTRGQQATLRCSPISGHTSVYWYQQALGLGLQFLLWYDEGEERNRGNFPPRFSGRQFPNYSSELNVNALELEDSALYLCASRWAGSQPQHFGDGTRLSIL.

This clone was counted between two and nine times. The rearrangement joins TRBV4-1 to TRBJ2-6, with a possible D match to TRBD1 (6 bases). This CDR3 spans 16 amino acids. The germline gives CDR1 MGHRA, CDR2 YSYEKL. V lost 6 bases to trimming and J lost 2 bases, with 14 bases between them. CDR3 nucleotide sequence: TGCGCCAGCAGTCAACAAACAGGGACTGGGGCCAACGTCCTGACTTTC. Translated, it gives CASSQQTGTGANVLTF.

This clone has a handful of counts. The chain links TRBV6-5 to TRBJ2-7; TRBD2 matches 8 bases. Unmatched junction bases numbered 4, after V lost 6 bases and J lost 0 bases. There are 14 residues in the CDR3. Germline V CDR1 and CDR2: MNHEY, SVGAGI. The CDR3 is CASSIGTSSYEQYF. Here the CDR3 DNA reads TGTGCCAGCAGCATAGGGACTAGCTCCTACGAGCAGTACTTC.

The chain combines TRBV7-9 with TRBJ2-4; TRBD1 matches at 7 bases. Germline CDR1 is SEHNR and CDR2 is FQNEAQ (reference sequence). The CDR3 runs to 14 residues. The ends lost 5 bases at V and 9 bases at J; junction bases unmatched: 10. The CDR3 sequence: CASSDTRQGVIQYF. DNA of the CDR3: TGTGCCAGCAGCGATACCCGACAGGGTGTCATTCAGTACTTC.

This clone was found a few times. This chain uses TRBV27 with TRBJ2-4; 8 bases line up with TRBD1. The CDR3 runs to 15 residues. Germline CDR1 and CDR2: MNHEY and SMNVEV (reference sequence). V was clipped by 6 bases and J by 4 bases; unmatched bases: 8. The CDR3 sequence: CASRPTGAQKNIQYF. DNA of the CDR3: TGTGCCAGCAGACCGACAGGGGCGCAGAAAAACATTCAGTACTTC.

The chain employs TRBV6-4 and TRBJ2-1, with D hard to call. The germline V and J ends were trimmed by 0 bases and 0 bases, with 12 bases remaining between them. The germline gives CDR1 MRHNA, CDR2 SNTAGT. The CDR3 length is 17 residues. The CDR3 loop is CASSDSIAASSYNEQFF. The CDR3 DNA sequence: TGTGCCAGCAGTGACTCGATCGCGGCCAGCTCCTACAATGAGCAGTTCTTC.

The chain employs TRBV9 and TRBJ2-1, with 10 bases fitting TRBD1. This CDR3 comprises 21 residues. CDR1 and CDR2 (germline): SGDLS, YYNGEE. The CDR3 protein is CAENRDRGHSGEVHSYNEQFF. CDR3 bases: TGTGCAGAAAACCGGGACAGGGGACATAGCGGGGAAGTCCACTCCTACAATGAGCAGTTCTTC.

This sequence joins TRBV28 and TRBJ2-2; TRBD1 matches 10 bases. Trimming removed 6 bases from V and 6 bases from J; junction bases left unmatched: 16. The CDR3 is 18 amino acids. CDR1 and CDR2 (germline): MDHEN, SYDVKM. CDR3 DNA sequence: TGTGCCAGCAGACCCCGGGACAGGGGCATATTTGAAGCCGGGGAGCTGTTTTTT. This gives the protein CASRPRDRGIFEAGELFF.

V usage is TRBV11-2 and J usage is TRBJ2-5; D possibly matches TRBD1 or TRBD2 (5 bases each). Germline CDR1 and CDR2: SGHAT and FQNNGV. The CDR3 loop spans 15 amino acids. The germline V and J ends were trimmed by 1 base and 3 bases, with 12 bases remaining between them. DNA for the CDR3: TGTGCCAGCAGCTTAGTCGTTAGGGGAGAAGAGACCCAGTACTTC. This translates into CASSLVVRGEETQYF.

As DNA, the CDR3 is TGTGCCAGCAGCCTATGGACAGGCGTGCTGTTTTTT. Translation: CASSLWTGVLFF. The chain employs TRBV7-2 and TRBJ1-4, with 7 bases that match TRBD1. Germline V gene data show CDR1 as SGHTA and CDR2 as FQGNSA. The CDR3 is made up of 12 amino acids. Trimming at V came to 5 bases and at J to 14 bases, leaving 8 bases not matched to a gene.

The chain joins TRBV7-6 to TRBJ1-1; TRBD1 might be the D (5 bases). The length of the CDR3 is 13 residues. The V gene lost 5 bases and the J gene lost 4 bases, with 11 bases spanning the gap. Germline-derived CDR1 and CDR2 are SGHVS and FNYEAQ. CDR3 bases: TGTGCCAGCAGCCCCGGACAAATCACTGAAGCTTTCTTT. Protein: CASSPGQITEAFF.

This chain uses TRBV9 with TRBJ2-1, with TRBD2 matching 8 bases. Looked up from germline, CDR1 is SGDLS and CDR2 is YYNGEE. This CDR3 region has 16 residues. The V gene end was trimmed by 0 bases and the J gene end by 7 bases; junction bases not matched to a gene: 9. CDR3 nucleotides: TGTGCCAGCAGCGTAGCTACGGGAGGGTTGGGGAATGAGCAGTTCTTC. It yields the protein CASSVATGGLGNEQFF.

The genes are TRBV15 and TRBJ2-3, with D perhaps TRBD1 (6 bases). Looked up from germline, CDR1 is LNHNV and CDR2 is YYDKDF (reference sequence). V shed 3 bases and J shed 1 base, with 11 bases lying between them. The CDR3 sequence is 15 residues long. Here the CDR3 DNA reads TGTGCCACCAGCAGGACAGGCGGGCGCACAGATACGCAGTATTTT. This encodes CATSRTGGRTDTQYF.

This chain uses TRBV5-1 with TRBJ2-2; 8 bases align to TRBD1. The CDR3 extends over 17 amino acids. Germline trimming cut 5 bases from V and 5 bases from J; bases unmatched to any gene: 14. Germline CDR1 and CDR2: SGHRS and YFSETQ. The CDR3 is CASSILGTGGGTGELFF. CDR3 bases: TGCGCCAGCAGTATCCTGGGGACAGGCGGTGGGACCGGGGAGCTGTTTTTT.

The J gene is TRBJ2-3, the V gene TRBV4-1, with D maybe TRBD2 (6 bases). V was cut by 0 bases and J by 3 bases, with 16 bases left in between. Germline lookup yields CDR1 MGHRA and CDR2 YSYEKL. The CDR3 loop spans 17 amino acids. CDR3 sequence reads: CASSQEPLGGPTDTQYF. The CDR3 DNA follows: TGCGCCAGCAGCCAAGAACCCCTCGGAGGGCCGACAGATACGCAGTATTTT.

With respect to this clone: The same CDR3 also results from other DNA sequences found in this sample. The chain combines TRBV6-5 with TRBJ2-1; unclear D gene. Trimming removed 3 bases from V and 4 bases from J, with 7 bases in between. Germline V gene lookup returns CDR1 MNHEY and CDR2 SVGAGI. This CDR3 has 13 amino acids. CDR3 sequence: CASSYSGYNEQFF. The CDR3 region has the DNA TGTGCCAGCAGTTATTCAGGTTACAATGAGCAGTTCTTC.

The V and J genes are TRBV27 and TRBJ2-7; TRBD1 matches at 9 bases. The CDR3 contains 14 residues. Germline V lookup: CDR1 MNHEY, CDR2 SMNVEV (reference sequence). Unmatched junction bases numbered 7, after V lost 3 bases and J lost 7 bases. CDR3 nucleotide sequence: TGTGCCAGCAGTTTCGGACAGGGGTTTGGGGAGCAGTACTTC. It yields the protein CASSFGQGFGEQYF.

J is TRBJ2-2 and V is TRBV23-1, with 8 positions matching TRBD2. TRBV23-1 is identified as an open reading frame with a role that is uncertain. This CDR3 is 15 amino acids long. Losses at the gene ends were 7 bases for V and 4 bases for J; bases not matched to a gene: 8. CDR3 DNA: TGCGCCAGCAAATCGACCGGGGGGGGCACCGGGGAGCTGTTTTTT. It specifies CASKSTGGGTGELFF.

This clone occurred a few times. In DNA form, the CDR3 reads TGTGCCAGCAGCGACAACTACAAGACAGGGAGCCCTAGGTCCAATGAGCAGTTCTTC. This sequence encodes CASSDNYKTGSPRSNEQFF. The chain is built from TRBV9 and TRBJ2-1; 7 nucleotides match TRBD1. The CDR3 runs to 19 residues. Germline lookup yields CDR1 SGDLS and CDR2 YYNGEE. J lost 6 bases, V lost 3 bases, and 21 bases had no gene match.

In this sample, this clone turned up a few times. The chain recombines TRBV2 with TRBJ1-4; weak D call: TRBD1 (5 bases). This CDR3 region has 11 residues. The ends were cut back, 7 bases at V and 14 bases at J, with 14 bases in the middle. Looked up from germline, CDR1 is SNHLY and CDR2 is FYNNEI. The CDR3, as DNA: TGTGCCAGCACCTACGACAGTGGTCTGTTTTTT. It specifies CASTYDSGLFF. The full variable domain, its missing parts supplied by reference TRBV2 and TRBJ1-4, is EPEVTQTPSHQVTQMGQEVILRCVPISNHLYFYWYRQILGQKVEFLVSFYNNEISEKSEIFDDQFSVERPDGSNFTLKIRSTKLEDSAMYFCASTYDSGLFFGSGTQLSVL.

In its sample, this clone was seen a few times. The chain links TRBV4-3 to TRBJ2-7, with no clear D. The germline V and J ends were trimmed by 1 base and 3 bases, with 13 bases remaining between them. CDR3 length equals 15 residues. Germline CDR1 reads LGHNA; CDR2 reads YSLEER. CDR3 sequence (DNA): TGCGCCAGCAGCCAAGTACCGGGCGAAGTCTACGAGCAGTACTTC. This encodes CASSQVPGEVYEQYF.

The chain combines TRBV19 with TRBJ2-7; 11 nucleotides agree with TRBD2. Germline-derived CDR1 and CDR2 are LNHDA and SQIVND (reference sequence). V lost 5 bases and J lost 3; bases outside the gene matches: 6. This CDR3 is built from 15 residues. CDR3 DNA sequence: TGTGCCAGTAGTCCCGGGACTAGCGGAAGCTACGAGCAGTACTTC. Translation gives CASSPGTSGSYEQYF.

This clone turned up a few times. This rearrangement joins TRBV27 to TRBJ2-7, with no clear D. The CDR3 consists of 12 residues. The germline V gene encodes CDR1 MNHEY and CDR2 SMNVEV (reference sequence). V dropped 7 bases and J dropped 2 bases, with 9 bases sitting between them. The CDR3 sequence: CASTPEPYEQYF. In nucleotides, the CDR3 is TGTGCCAGCACCCCCGAGCCCTACGAGCAGTACTTC.

The J gene is TRBJ1-5, the V gene TRBV6-5; the D gene is possibly TRBD1 (5 bases). The germline CDR1 and CDR2 sequences are MNHEY and SVGAGI. CDR3 length: 16 residues. Trimming left V 0 bases short and J 4 bases short, with 13 bases between. This chain's CDR3 is CASSYSNRQKNQPQHF. CDR3 sequence (DNA): TGTGCCAGCAGTTACTCGAACCGACAGAAAAATCAGCCCCAGCATTTT.

V gene TRBV27 combines with J gene TRBJ2-7; weak D call: TRBD1 (6 bases). In germline, CDR1 is MNHEY, CDR2 SMNVEV (reference sequence). The CDR3 is 16 residues long. V was cut by 4 bases and J by 0 bases, with 16 bases left in between. CDR3 coding DNA: TGTGCCAGCAGTTCCTCCGCCGGACAGCTCTCCTACGAGCAGTACTTC. This codes for CASSSSAGQLSYEQYF.

On this clone itself: One end of the junction does not line up with germline, which may come from a read error. This chain links TRBV7-7 with TRBJ1-3; D gene unclear. The CDR3 has 13 residues. Germline-derived CDR1 and CDR2 are SSHAT and FNYEAQ (reference sequence). The CDR3 loop is CASSSRPGNTIYF. CDR3 DNA: TGTGCTAGCAGCTCACGCCCTGGAAACACCATATATTTT.